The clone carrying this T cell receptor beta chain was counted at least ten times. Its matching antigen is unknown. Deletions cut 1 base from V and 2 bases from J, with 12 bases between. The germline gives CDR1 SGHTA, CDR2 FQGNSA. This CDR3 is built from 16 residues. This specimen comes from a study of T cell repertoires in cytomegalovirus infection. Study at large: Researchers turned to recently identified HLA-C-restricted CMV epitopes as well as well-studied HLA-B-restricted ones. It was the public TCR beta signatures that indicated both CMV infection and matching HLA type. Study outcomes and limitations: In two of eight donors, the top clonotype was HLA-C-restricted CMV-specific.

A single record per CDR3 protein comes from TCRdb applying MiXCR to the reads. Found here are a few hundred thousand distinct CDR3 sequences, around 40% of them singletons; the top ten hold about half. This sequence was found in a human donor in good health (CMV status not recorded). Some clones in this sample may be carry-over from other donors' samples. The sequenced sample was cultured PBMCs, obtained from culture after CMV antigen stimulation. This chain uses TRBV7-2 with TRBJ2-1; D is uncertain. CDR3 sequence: CASSLVTSATYNEQFF. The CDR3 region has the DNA TGTGCCAGCAGCTTAGTGACGAGCGCAACCTACAATGAGCAGTTCTTC.